This T cell receptor beta chain was captured in a study of T cells in Graves' hyperthyroidism and ophthalmopathy. This clonotype was picked up many times. The source material, RNA transcripts, was used to amplify TCR beta CDR3 regions. An initial round of RT-PCR targeting the TCR CDR3 relied on the HTBI primer set. TCRdb independently ran MiXCR on the multiplex PCR reads; one entry per CDR3 protein. Of 500,000 to 700,000 distinct CDR3 sequences in the sample, roughly 17% were seen once. CDR3 size: 14 residues. V lost 5 bases, J lost 5 bases, and 15 bases lay in between. The sample consisted of blood. This receptor was obtained from a woman younger than 30 with Graves' hyperthyroidism. V usage is TRBV12-3 or TRBV12-4 and J usage is TRBJ1-2, with a weak D call TRBD1 (5 bases). The CDR3 loop reads CASSPTGRSYGYTF. CDR3 DNA sequence: TGTGCCAGCAGTCCCACAGGCCGTAGTTATGGCTACACCTTC.